Below are 22 T cell receptor beta chains sequenced from a single sample in a study of T cell repertoires in cytomegalovirus infection (dated by TCRdb to between 2019 and 2020). Sequencer: Illumina HiSeq 1500. TCRdb cleaned the public reads at Q25 with fastp, built clones with MiXCR and kept in-frame beta chains. Rows with one shared CDR3 protein collapse into an entry with the most common genes and DNA. This sample lists 480,000 or so distinct CDR3 sequences; around 11% were detected once. Roughly 10% of the sample is in the top ten clones. The sequencing input was PBMCs. These receptors all come from a human donor in good health (CMV status not recorded). Some clones in this sample may be carry-over from other donors' samples.

This clonotype was detected ten times or more. The chain couples TRBV7-2 to TRBJ2-7, with no clear D. The length of the CDR3 is 14 residues. Trimming removed 5 bases from V and 3 bases from J, with 14 bases in between. CDR1 and CDR2 from the germline V gene are SGHTA and FQGNSA. In nucleotides, the CDR3 is TGTGCCAGCAGCGTAGAGGTCAGAAGCTACGAGCAGTACTTC. Amino acid sequence: CASSVEVRSYEQYF.

This clonotype has ten or more counts. The chain carries TRBV7-2 and TRBJ2-1; no firm D call. The CDR3 is 15 amino acids. V lost 4 bases and J 4 bases, leaving 14 bases between the germline ends. Germline CDR1 and CDR2: SGHTA and FQGNSA. The CDR3 DNA reads as TGTGCCAGCAGCTCACACCGGGCCCGATACAATGAGCAGTTCTTC. Translating it yields CASSSHRARYNEQFF.

This clonotype was recorded at least ten times. J is TRBJ1-4 and V is TRBV11-2; no clear D. This CDR3 is built from 15 residues. The germline V and J ends were trimmed by 3 bases and 0 bases, with 8 bases remaining between them. The germline V gene encodes CDR1 SGHAT and CDR2 FQNNGV. The CDR3 region is CASSLMGSTNEKLFF. CDR3 DNA: TGTGCCAGCAGCTTGATGGGATCAACTAATGAAAAACTGTTTTTT.

This clonotype was observed many times. The chain couples TRBV7-7 to TRBJ2-5; D not resolved. Per the germline V gene, CDR1 is SSHAT and CDR2 is FNYEAQ (reference sequence). The CDR3 sequence is 15 residues long. Trimming left V 1 base short and J 5 bases short, with 14 bases between. The CDR3 DNA is TGTGCCAGCAGCTTAGGGGCAGGTACCGAGGAGACCCAGTACTTC. This translates into CASSLGAGTEETQYF.

This clonotype turned up a few times. The J gene is TRBJ1-1, the V gene TRBV6-5, with TRBD1 matching 8 bases. The CDR3 loop spans 14 amino acids. From germline, CDR1 is MNHEY and CDR2 SVGAGI. The V gene end was trimmed by 6 bases and the J gene end by 5 bases; junction bases not matched to a gene: 8. As DNA, the CDR3 is TGTGCCAGCAGAGGACAGGGATGGGGGACTGAAGCTTTCTTT. This translates into CASRGQGWGTEAFF.

This clonotype was seen at least ten times. V and J are TRBV27 and TRBJ1-5; D is unresolved. Germline values: CDR1 MNHEY, CDR2 SMNVEV (reference sequence). V was shortened by 1 base and J by 5 bases, with 6 bases between the two germline ends. The CDR3 is 13 residues long. CDR3 nucleotides: TGTGCCAGCAGTTTATGGGTTGATCAGCCCCAGCATTTT. It encodes CASSLWVDQPQHF.

This clonotype was detected ten times or more. The V and J genes are TRBV10-3 and TRBJ1-2; the match to TRBD1 covers 7 bases. This CDR3 comprises 15 residues. Germline V gives CDR1 ENHRY, CDR2 SYGVKD. V was pared by 1 base and J by 8 bases, with 10 bases of the junction left unmatched. The CDR3 spells CAISELGGTGDGYTF. For the CDR3, the DNA is TGTGCCATCAGTGAGTTAGGGGGCACGGGTGACGGCTACACCTTC.

This clonotype came up many times. This chain connects TRBV7-8 to TRBJ2-1, with 10 bases aligning to TRBD2. This CDR3 is built from 22 residues. Germline V gene lookup returns CDR1 SGHVS and CDR2 FQNEAQ. V shed 0 bases and J 0 bases; nucleotides not matched to a gene: 17. CDR3: CASSLAYGRIAGGKSSYNEQFF. The CDR3 DNA reads TGTGCCAGCAGCTTAGCGTATGGGAGAATAGCGGGGGGCAAGAGCTCCTACAATGAGCAGTTCTTC.

This clonotype was observed many times. The chain couples TRBV3-1 to TRBJ1-1; D unclear. Per the germline V gene, CDR1 is LGHDT and CDR2 is YNNKEL (reference sequence). The CDR3 totals 14 residues. Trimming stripped 0 bases from V and 8 bases from J, with 13 bases between. DNA for the CDR3: TGTGCCAGCAGCCAAGATTTGGGTACAGCCGAAGCTTTCTTT. Its translation is CASSQDLGTAEAFF.

The chain recombines TRBV7-3 with TRBJ2-3, with D hard to call. This CDR3 has 13 residues. Germline loops: CDR1 SGHTA, CDR2 FQGTGA. Trimming stripped 2 bases from V and 4 bases from J, with 7 bases between. For the CDR3, the DNA is TGTGCCAGCAGCTTAGAAAGGTCAGATACGCAGTATTTT. Translated, it gives CASSLERSDTQYF. The variable domain in full, completed from reference TRBV7-3 and TRBJ2-3, reads GAGVSQTPSNKVTEKGKYVELRCDPISGHTALYWYRQSLGQGPEFLIYFQGTGAADDSGLPNDRFFAVRPEGSVSTLKIQRTERGDSAVYLCASSLERSDTQYFGPGTRLTVL.

This chain links TRBV10-3 with TRBJ1-6; tentative D call: TRBD1 (5 bases). Trimming stripped 6 bases from V and 8 bases from J, with 11 bases between. This CDR3 spans 13 amino acids. Germline CDR1 and CDR2: ENHRY and SYGVKD. The CDR3 spells CAIRDGTHSPLHF. The CDR3, as DNA: TGTGCCATCAGGGATGGGACGCATTCACCCCTCCACTTT.

As DNA, the CDR3 is TGCAGCGCAGGGGGAAACACCATATATTTT. Its translation: CSAGGNTIYF. The chain links TRBV29-1 to TRBJ1-3, with a possible D match to TRBD1 (5 bases). The V end lost 7 bases, the J end lost 4 bases, and 5 bases lay between the germline ends. This CDR3 is built from 10 residues. Germline lookup yields CDR1 SQVTM and CDR2 ANQGSEA.

This clonotype was counted at least ten times. The J gene is TRBJ2-1, the V gene TRBV7-6; D possibly corresponds to TRBD2 (6 bases). This CDR3 contains 17 residues. Trimming stripped 5 bases from V and 2 bases from J, with 19 bases between. CDR1 SGHVS and CDR2 FNYEAQ come from the germline V gene. CDR3 coding DNA: TGTGCCAGCAGCCCGTCGTCGGGGGTCCGAGCCTACAATGAGCAGTTCTTC. Translated, it gives CASSPSSGVRAYNEQFF. Together with reference TRBV7-6 and TRBJ2-1, the CDR3 gives the full variable domain: GAGVSQSPRYKVTKRGQDVALRCDPISGHVSLYWYRQALGQGPEFLTYFNYEAQQDKSGLPNDRFSAERPEGSISTLTIQRTEQRDSAMYRCASSPSSGVRAYNEQFFGPGTRLTVL.

This clonotype was seen ten or more times. Mismatch with germline at one junction end may stem from a read error. This chain joins TRBV7-7 and TRBJ2-7; unclear D gene. Germline assignment: CDR1 SSHAT and CDR2 FNYEAQ (reference sequence). The CDR3 runs to 14 residues. This chain's CDR3 is CASSPLEGSYEQYF. For the CDR3, the DNA is TGTGCTAGCAGCCCCTTGGAAGGTTCCTACGAGCAGTACTTC.

The V gene is TRBV2, the J gene TRBJ1-1; TRBD1 matches at 8 bases. This CDR3 is built from 16 residues. V shed 3 bases and J 0 bases; nucleotides not matched to a gene: 6. The germline CDR1 and CDR2 sequences are SNHLY and FYNNEI. The CDR3 nucleotides are TGTGCCAGCAGTGAGGACAGGGATGGCGTGAACACTGAAGCTTTCTTT. This sequence encodes CASSEDRDGVNTEAFF.

This clonotype was counted many times. V is TRBV11-2 and J is TRBJ2-7, with TRBD2 as a possible D gene (6 bases). CDR1 SGHAT and CDR2 FQNNGV come from the germline V gene. The CDR3 extends over 16 amino acids. V was clipped by 1 base and J by 5 bases, with 18 bases between them. CDR3 sequence reads: CASSLVWGGATNEQYF. CDR3 nucleotide sequence: TGTGCCAGCAGCTTAGTATGGGGCGGGGCCACTAACGAGCAGTACTTC.

This clonotype was recorded at least ten times. The chain recombines TRBV28 with TRBJ1-5; no definite D call. This CDR3 contains 14 residues. V was trimmed by 3 bases and J by 6 bases, leaving 12 bases between them. The germline gives CDR1 MDHEN, CDR2 SYDVKM. The CDR3 sequence is CASSFVRRTQPQHF. CDR3 nucleotide sequence: TGTGCCAGCAGTTTTGTTCGACGAACTCAGCCCCAGCATTTT.

This clonotype occurred many times. The chain links TRBV28 to TRBJ2-1; 9 positions agree with TRBD1. Germline values: CDR1 MDHEN, CDR2 SYDVKM. The V gene end was trimmed by 1 base and the J gene end by 7 bases; junction bases not matched to a gene: 5. This CDR3 contains 15 residues. CDR3 nucleotides: TGTGCCAGCAGTTTATTGAACAGGGGGCGAAATGAGCAGTTCTTC. Translated, it gives CASSLLNRGRNEQFF.

This clonotype was observed many times. The V and J genes are TRBV7-6 and TRBJ2-7; 16 positions agree with TRBD2. V lost 5 bases and J lost 3; bases outside the gene matches: 4. Per germline, CDR1 SGHVS and CDR2 FNYEAQ. The CDR3 runs 16 residues. The CDR3 region has the DNA TGTGCCAGCAGCGCGGGACTAGCGGGGGGGCTCTACGAGCAGTACTTC. Encoded protein: CASSAGLAGGLYEQYF.

The sample holds many counts of this clonotype. The chain has TRBV28 and TRBJ2-3; no clear D. Trimming stripped 1 base from V and 4 bases from J, with 9 bases between. This CDR3 is built from 14 residues. The germline CDR1 and CDR2 sequences are MDHEN and SYDVKM. CDR3 loop: CASSLFSPADTQYF. DNA of the CDR3: TGTGCCAGCAGTTTATTTTCCCCCGCAGATACGCAGTATTTT.

The table lists this clonotype with many counts. This chain uses TRBV7-2 with TRBJ1-5, with 7 bases identical to TRBD1. Trimming at V came to 5 bases and at J to 7 bases, leaving 5 bases not matched to a gene. The germline CDR1 and CDR2 sequences are SGHTA and FQGNSA. This CDR3 contains 13 residues. The chain's CDR3 is CASSPGQIQPQHF. The CDR3 DNA is TGTGCCAGCAGCCCGGGACAGATCCAGCCCCAGCATTTT.

In its sample, this clonotype was seen a few times. This sequence joins TRBV4-1 and TRBJ2-4; 15 positions match TRBD2. The CDR3 has 18 amino acids. J was trimmed by 0 bases and V by 9 bases; bases with no gene match: 9. Germline-derived CDR1 and CDR2 are MGHRA and YSYEKL. This CDR3 is CASTTGLAGGRAKNIQYF. The CDR3 DNA follows: TGCGCCAGTACAACCGGACTAGCGGGAGGGCGAGCCAAAAACATTCAGTACTTC.